The 8 T cell receptor beta chains given below trace back to one sample, sequenced in a study of Graves' ophthalmopathy and Graves' hyperthyroidism. RNA transcripts yielded amplified TCR beta CDR3 regions. The library came from an HTBI-primed first-round RT-PCR and a second-round multiplex PCR. Each CDR3 protein gets one entry after TCRdb re-called the multiplex PCR reads with MiXCR. The table includes hundreds of thousands of distinct CDR3 sequences, approximately 15% detected once. The sequenced material came from blood. The receptors stem from a woman in her 30s with Graves' ophthalmopathy.

This chain connects TRBV3-1 to TRBJ1-6; 8 bases are a match to TRBD1. This CDR3 is 14 amino acids long. Trimming at V came to 4 bases and at J to 10 bases, leaving 6 bases not matched to a gene. Germline V gene sequence: CDR1 LGHDT, CDR2 YNNKEL (reference sequence). CDR3 amino acids: CASSLGQGFSPLHF. DNA of the CDR3: TGTGCCAGCAGCCTCGGACAGGGCTTCTCACCCCTCCACTTT.

This clonotype was detected many times. Here the CDR3 reads CASSSQQPGNTIYF. In DNA form, the CDR3 reads TGTGCCAGCAGCTCACAACAGCCTGGAAACACCATATATTTT. The chain couples TRBV13 to TRBJ1-3, with unresolved D. The V end lost 4 bases, the J end lost 2 bases, and 9 bases lay between the germline ends. Germline loops: CDR1 PRHDT, CDR2 FYEKMQ (reference sequence). The CDR3 runs to 14 residues.

About this clonotype: A read error may be the cause here, since a much bigger clone is one base away. The chain joins TRBV2 to TRBJ1-5; the D is unclear. The CDR3 spans 14 residues. Germline CDR1 reads SNHLY; CDR2 reads FYNNEI. CDR3 sequence reads: CASSDRYSNQPKHF. The CDR3 DNA reads as TGTGCCAGCAGTGATCGCTATAGCAATCAGCCCAAGCATTTT.

Comment on this clonotype: One junction end does not reproduce the germline sequence, and a read error may be involved. The chain employs TRBV4-2 and TRBJ2-2; 7 bases agree with TRBD1. Germline assignment: CDR1 LGHNA and CDR2 YNFKEQ. CDR3 length equals 20 residues. The CDR3 here is CASSRPQADRRPQNTGEMFF. The CDR3 DNA reads TGTGCCAGCAGCCGCCCCCAAGCGGACAGGCGACCCCAGAACACCGGGGAGATGTTTTTT.

In this sample, this clonotype turned up many times. Germline and junction disagree at one end, which may indicate a read error. The chain carries TRBV6-1 and TRBJ1-5, with a weak D call TRBD1 (5 bases). The CDR3 loop spans 14 amino acids. Germline V gives CDR1 MNHNS, CDR2 SASEGT. The CDR3 region has the DNA TGCGCCTCCAGGGATGGGCTGAGCAATCAGCCCCAGCATTTT. Its protein is CASRDGLSNQPQHF.

This clonotype was recorded at least ten times. The chain is built from TRBV29-1 and TRBJ1-1; D is unclear. The CDR3 has 13 amino acids. Germline CDR1 and CDR2: SQVTM and ANQGSEA. V was cut by 0 bases and J by 1 base, with 6 bases left in between. CDR3: CSVEDYKNTEAFF. The CDR3 coding sequence is TGCAGCGTTGAAGATTACAAGAACACTGAAGCTTTCTTT.

In this sample, this clonotype turned up many times. The junction departs from the called germline gene at one end, perhaps through a read error. The V call is TRBV6-2 or TRBV6-3, the J call TRBJ2-2, with a possible D match to TRBD1 (6 bases). This CDR3 spans 12 amino acids. The germline V gene encodes CDR1 MNHEY and CDR2 SVGEGT. The CDR3 DNA sequence: TGTGCCACTAAACAGGGTGCCGGGAAGCTGTTTTTT. Its translation: CATKQGAGKLFF.

This clonotype was recorded many times. The chain combines TRBV10-3 with TRBJ2-2; D is unclear. The CDR3 is 14 amino acids. With 8 bases removed from V and 6 bases from J, the gap between germline ends came to 16 bases. Germline V CDR1 and CDR2: ENHRY, SYGVKD. The CDR3 sequence: CAIGPKRLAGELFF. The CDR3 DNA sequence: TGTGCCATCGGTCCAAAACGGCTTGCCGGGGAGCTGTTTTTT.